Below are 6 T cell receptor beta chains sequenced from a single sample in a study of T cell responses to AZD1222 COVID-19 vaccine. Sequencing used immunoSEQ multiplex PCR; TCRdb keeps in-frame clones, though not all of them. The repertoire includes some 80,000 clones, approximately 88% of them detected once, and approximately 11% sits in the top ten. The sequencing used peripheral blood, collected 28 days after the second dose of the MenACWY control vaccine. The receptors come from an adult who received the MenACWY meningococcal vaccine as a control.

The chain employs TRBV7-9 and TRBJ2-3; D is uncertain. The CDR3 has 15 amino acids. Looked up from germline, CDR1 is SEHNR and CDR2 is FQNEAQ (reference sequence). The V and J ends lost 5 bases and 4 bases respectively, with 16 bases between them. This CDR3 reads CASSLRRDWSDTQYF. CDR3 coding DNA: TGTGCCAGCAGCCTACGAAGGGATTGGTCAGATACGCAGTATTTT.

The J gene is TRBJ2-1, the V gene TRBV20-1, with 8 bases matching TRBD2. The J segment lost 6 bases and the V segment lost 3 bases, leaving 10 bases of the junction unmatched. This CDR3 comprises 15 residues. In germline, CDR1 is DFQATT, CDR2 SNEGSKA (reference sequence). CDR3 amino acids: CSASPARGGPNEQFF. The CDR3, as DNA: TGCAGTGCTAGTCCCGCCCGGGGGGGCCCCAATGAGCAGTTCTTC.

As concerns this clone: An end of the junction differs from the germline gene, which may be a read error. The chain links TRBV7-8 to TRBJ1-2, with D uncertain. The CDR3 totals 14 residues. In germline, CDR1 is SGHVS, CDR2 FQNEAQ. CDR3 protein: CASSIALSGYGYTF. In DNA form, the CDR3 reads TGTGCCAGCAGCATAGCTCTCTCCGGGTATGGCTACACCTTC.

V is TRBV4-2 and J is TRBJ1-1, with a possible D match to TRBD1 (6 bases). Per the germline V gene, CDR1 is LGHNA and CDR2 is YNFKEQ. The CDR3 totals 13 residues. V dropped 0 bases and J dropped 6 bases, with 8 bases sitting between them. The CDR3 DNA is TGTGCCAGCAGCCAAGACTACAGGGCTGAAGCTTTCTTT. Translated, it gives CASSQDYRAEAFF.

This chain uses TRBV19 with TRBJ2-7; TRBD2 matches at 9 bases. Trimming took 3 bases from V and 4 from J; bases not matched to a gene: 7. This CDR3 contains 15 residues. Germline values: CDR1 LNHDA, CDR2 SQIVND (reference sequence). The CDR3 nucleotides are TGTGCCAGTAGTATCGCAGCGGGGGGACTATACGAGCAGTACTTC. Amino acid sequence: CASSIAAGGLYEQYF. Full variable domain (rest looked up from reference TRBV19 and TRBJ2-7): DGGITQSPKYLFRKEGQNVTLSCEQNLNHDAMYWYRQDPGQGLRLIYYSQIVNDFQKGDIAEGYSVSREKKESFPLTVTSAQKNPTAFYLCASSIAAGGLYEQYFGPGTRLTVT.

The V call is TRBV7-2, the J call TRBJ1-5; 7 bases align to TRBD1. J gave up 5 bases and V 5 bases, and 6 bases lay outside the gene matches. CDR3 length: 14 amino acids. Germline V lookup: CDR1 SGHTA, CDR2 FQGNSA. The CDR3 bases are TGTGCCAGCAGCGGAGTAAGGGGGCATCAGCCCCAGCATTTT. Translating it yields CASSGVRGHQPQHF.